At least ten counts were recorded for the clone carrying this TCR beta chain. Its cognate antigen is unknown. This sample was included in a study of response to subunit inactivated influenza vaccine. Whole-study findings and limits: New T cells are recruited in small numbers by each seasonal influenza vaccination, according to the authors' suggestion.

V dropped 6 bases and J dropped 1 base, with 12 bases sitting between them. The CDR3 is 14 amino acids. Via MiXCR, TCRdb re-called the RT-PCR reads, giving one row per CDR3 protein. The sample carries under 550,000 distinct CDR3 sequences, approximately 7.7% recorded once. The sequencing used PBMCs from blood, collected around 2 years after vaccination. V and J are TRBV12-3 or TRBV12-4 and TRBJ1-1, with D tentatively TRBD1 (5 bases). The receptor was derived from a man between 50 and 69 years old who received an inactivated influenza vaccine. CDR3 protein: CASRSTEQNTEAFF. The CDR3 nucleotides are TGTGCCAGCAGGTCGACAGAGCAGAACACTGAAGCTTTCTTT.